This TCR beta chain was captured in a study of T cells in Graves' hyperthyroidism and ophthalmopathy (dated by TCRdb to about 2019). Describing the broader study: Peripheral blood samples were taken at initial diagnosis, before any treatment was given. To identify distinguishing TCR V-J signatures, a discovery cohort of some 100 patients was used, comprising some 45 with Graves' ophthalmopathy and approximately 57 with stable Graves' hyperthyroidism. Prospective prediction of ophthalmopathy was tested in an independent validation cohort of approximately 18 hyperthyroidism patients and 17 patients who later progressed to ophthalmopathy. The approximately 100 discovery patients were randomly divided into training and test sets at a 7:3 ratio. In addition, the study compared T-cell repertoires in thyroid tissue and in blood from a handful of Graves' hyperthyroidism patients. After sampling, hyperthyroidism patients received methimazole starting at 30 mg daily, and ophthalmopathy patients received high-dose intravenous methylprednisolone. The paper reports TCR Vbeta CDR3 sequencing of some 140 peripheral blood samples: around 41 ophthalmopathy, fewer than 80 hyperthyroidism and about 17 progressor patients. On the study overall, not on this receptor specifically: Blood samples also contained most of the expanded thyroid clonotypes (frequency above 0.001), which suggests that blood repertoires may reflect thyroid immune responses. No statistical method was used to fix the sample size in advance, and group allocation was not hidden from the investigators. In validation, the model predicted progression to ophthalmopathy with 55% to 71% sensitivity and 72% to 85% specificity, a median of 6.5 months before onset. A model built on a 13 V-J signature distinguished ophthalmopathy from stable hyperthyroidism, reaching around 90% sensitivity and approximately 81% specificity in cross-validation and 80%/75% in testing.

TCR beta CDR3 regions were amplified from RNA transcripts. For the first round of RT-PCR on the TCR CDR3, the HTBI primer set was used together with the Qiagen OneStep RT-PCR kit. Libraries were constructed in a second round of multiplex PCR, after which size selection and purification were performed. The libraries were sequenced on an Illumina HiSeq2000 using paired-end 100 bp reads. The study's own analysis went as follows. SOAPnuke was used to process the raw data, with reads discarded if the reads contained adapters or uncalled bases, had a mean Phred below 15, or lacked an exact constant-primer or identifier match. High-quality paired reads were merged using COPE v1.2.5, and each unique nucleotide sequence was defined as a clonotype. MiTCR v1.1 was used to align clonotypes to the IMGT TRBV, TRBD and TRBJ reference segments. The analysis was restricted to V-J combinations with a frequency above 0.0001, which together covered about 99% of the repertoires. A TCS score was defined as the ratio between F50 (clonal expansion) and ExV (chaos), using BLOSUM62-based TCRdist between CDR3 peptides within each V-J. Welch's t-statistics and random forest reduced 514 V-J features to fewer than 15, which were used in a naive Bayes classifier (R e1071). The similarity between thyroid and blood repertoires was quantified using the Morisita-Horn index. Clones were called with MiXCR by TCRdb after fastp trimmed the public reads at Q25, and only in-frame beta chains were retained. Here each entry gathers all rows of one CDR3 protein and keeps the most common genes and DNA. TCRdb, not the original authors, processed these V and J calls. The sample includes tens of thousands of distinct CDR3 sequences, with roughly half observed a single time. Jointly, the top ten make up approximately 3.5% of the sample.

Moderately to severely active disease, a Clinical Activity Score of at least 3, a NOSPECS grade of at least 4, and a duration under 3 months were present in ophthalmopathy patients. Patients with uncontrolled infections, other autoimmune diseases, pregnancy or lactation were excluded. Clinical symptoms, serum thyroxine and TRAb, thyroid ultrasound, and orbital computed tomography formed the basis for the diagnoses. PBMCs were isolated from 8 to 10 ml of fresh peripheral blood by Ficoll-Paque density gradient centrifugation. Trizol reagent was used to extract total RNA, and RNA quality was then checked on an Agilent 2100 Bioanalyzer. Concerning this clonotype: Its antigen remains undetermined. The sample holds no much larger clone one base away, and base qualities are not on file.

The CDR3 covers 13 residues, taking in both the cysteine and the phenylalanine. Only the CDR3 portion is preserved as DNA: 39 bases, with reading frame beginning at the first base. V loses 4 bases, J loses 2 bases, and the germline ends lie 7 bases apart. In the germline V gene, CDR1 corresponds to KGHSH and CDR2 to LQKENI. The chain uses TRBV18 and TRBJ2-3, with no confidently assigned D gene. Sequenced: blood. This sequence was found in a woman in her sixties or seventies with Graves' ophthalmopathy. This receptor has the CDR3 CASSQGYTDTQYF. The DNA sequence reads TGTGCCAGCTCACAGGGATACACAGATACGCAGTATTTT.